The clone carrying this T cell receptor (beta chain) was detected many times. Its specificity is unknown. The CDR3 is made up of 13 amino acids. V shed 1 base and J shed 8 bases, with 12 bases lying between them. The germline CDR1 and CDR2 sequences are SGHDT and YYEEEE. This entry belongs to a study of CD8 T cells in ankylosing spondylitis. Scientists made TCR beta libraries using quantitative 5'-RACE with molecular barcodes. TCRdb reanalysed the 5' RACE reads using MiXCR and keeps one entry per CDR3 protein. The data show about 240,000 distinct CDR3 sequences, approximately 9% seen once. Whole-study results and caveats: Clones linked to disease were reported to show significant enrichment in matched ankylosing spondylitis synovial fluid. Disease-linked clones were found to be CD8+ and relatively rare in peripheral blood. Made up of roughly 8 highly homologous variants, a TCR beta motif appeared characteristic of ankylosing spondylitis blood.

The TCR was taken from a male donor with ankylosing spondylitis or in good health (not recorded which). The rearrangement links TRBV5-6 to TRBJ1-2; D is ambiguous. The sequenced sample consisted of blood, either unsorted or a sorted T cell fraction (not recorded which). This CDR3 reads CASSLLPPTGYTF. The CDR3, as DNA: TGTGCCAGCAGCTTGCTCCCACCTACAGGCTACACCTTC.